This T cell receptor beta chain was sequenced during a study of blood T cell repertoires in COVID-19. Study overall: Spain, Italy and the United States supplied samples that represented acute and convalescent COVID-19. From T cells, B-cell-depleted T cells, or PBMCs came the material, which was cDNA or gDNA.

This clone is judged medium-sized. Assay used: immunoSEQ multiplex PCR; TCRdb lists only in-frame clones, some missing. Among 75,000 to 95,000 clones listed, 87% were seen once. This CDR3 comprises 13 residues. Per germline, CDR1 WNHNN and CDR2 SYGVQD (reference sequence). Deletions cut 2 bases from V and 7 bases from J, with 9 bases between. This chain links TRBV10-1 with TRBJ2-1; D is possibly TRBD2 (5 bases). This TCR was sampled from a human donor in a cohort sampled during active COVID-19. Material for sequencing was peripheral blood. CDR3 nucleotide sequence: TGCGCCAGCAGTGAGCAGAGGGTAAATGAGCAGTTCTTC. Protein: CASSEQRVNEQFF.